These 25 T cell receptor beta chains came from one sample sequenced in a study of graft-versus-host responses after intestinal transplantation (dated by TCRdb to the early 2020s). Preparation of the library involved the immunoSEQ multiplex PCR assay. The table comes from immuneACCESS by way of TCRdb, which keeps in-frame sequences with V and J called. Part of the clones is missing from these tables; in studies checked, under half for an unresolved V gene and the rest for unknown reasons. The sample contains about 130,000 clones, about nine tenths of them found a single time. Jointly, the top ten make up about 0.2% of the sample. These receptors are not linked to any known antigen. The time point tag for this specimen amounts to: cells obtained before transplantation from donor or recipient. The sample here was unstimulated CD4+ T cells sorted from spleen or lymph node cells, taken before intestinal transplant. These receptors all come from a human donor who received an intestinal transplant.

The chain combines TRBV28 with TRBJ2-6; D could derive from TRBD1 or TRBD2 (6 bases each). There are 18 residues in the CDR3. Trimming left V 2 bases short and J 0 bases short, with 14 bases between. From germline, CDR1 is MDHEN and CDR2 SYDVKM. CDR3 amino acids: CASSLRGPQLSGANVLTF. CDR3 bases: TGTGCCAGCAGTTTACGGGGGCCCCAACTCTCTGGGGCCAACGTCCTGACTTTC.

The chain combines TRBV28 with TRBJ2-1; 10 bases fit TRBD2. The length of the CDR3 is 16 residues. V shed 4 bases, J shed 7 bases, and the junction held 10 bases outside the gene matches. CDR1 is MDHEN, CDR2 SYDVKM, per germline. CDR3 in amino acids: CASSSFKRLAGNEQFF. CDR3 DNA: TGTGCCAGCAGTTCATTCAAACGACTAGCGGGTAATGAGCAGTTCTTC.

V and J are TRBV27 and TRBJ2-7; D is possibly TRBD1 (6 bases). CDR3 size: 13 residues. Trimming cost V 2 bases and J 6 bases, with 11 bases left between them. Germline CDR1 is MNHEY and CDR2 is SMNVEV (reference sequence). The DNA for the CDR3 is TGTGCCAGCAGTTTAAACGAGGGGGTCGAGCAGTACTTC. It is translated as CASSLNEGVEQYF.

The V and J genes are TRBV2 and TRBJ2-5; 8 nucleotides align to TRBD2. The J call may be wrong; the DNA end is better matched by TRBJ2-7. The CDR3 contains 17 residues. Germline V gene data show CDR1 as SNHLY and CDR2 as FYNNEI. For the CDR3, the DNA is TGTGCCAGCAGTGGGTGGGTAGCGGGACGTTCCTCCTACGAGCAGTACTTC. It specifies CASSGWVAGRSSYEQYF.

The chain is built from TRBV7-2 and TRBJ1-2; D is possibly TRBD1 (6 bases). The germline V gene encodes CDR1 SGHTA and CDR2 FQGNSA. The CDR3 totals 16 residues. Trimming removed 3 bases at V and 0 bases at J, with 14 bases between. The CDR3 here is CASSFRDTRANYGYTF. CDR3 sequence (DNA): TGTGCCAGCAGCTTCCGGGACACCAGAGCTAACTATGGCTACACCTTC.

As DNA, the CDR3 is TGTGCCAGCACTCGGGACAGATATAATTCACCCCTCCACTTT. This codes for CASTRDRYNSPLHF. The chain joins TRBV21-1 to TRBJ1-6; TRBD1 is taken as the D call from the table, unchecked against the DNA. TRBV21-1 has pseudogene status. The CDR3 is made up of 14 amino acids.

This chain connects TRBV7-2 to TRBJ2-1; the D is unclear. The ends were cut back, 5 bases at V and 5 bases at J, with 16 bases in the middle. CDR3 length equals 15 residues. Germline V gives CDR1 SGHTA, CDR2 FQGNSA. CDR3 sequence: CASSPYGPQHNEQFF. CDR3 DNA: TGTGCCAGCAGCCCCTACGGTCCCCAACACAATGAGCAGTTCTTC.

This chain joins TRBV7-3 and TRBJ2-1; 7 bases line up with TRBD2. There are 15 residues in the CDR3. Per germline, CDR1 SGHTA and CDR2 FQGTGA. With 5 bases clipped from V and 10 bases from J, the junction kept 14 bases outside the gene matches. The CDR3 DNA reads as TGTGCCAGCAGCCAATTGGCGGGAGCCCTGGAGGAGCAGTTCTTC. This gives the protein CASSQLAGALEEQFF. The full variable domain, its missing parts supplied by reference TRBV7-3 and TRBJ2-1, is GAGVSQTPSNKVTEKGKYVELRCDPISGHTALYWYRQSLGQGPEFLIYFQGTGAADDSGLPNDRFFAVRPEGSVSTLKIQRTERGDSAVYLCASSQLAGALEEQFFGPGTRLTVL.

The rearrangement uses TRBV5-8 and TRBJ2-5, with TRBD1 matching 10 bases. V shed 1 base, J shed 5 bases, and the junction held 11 bases outside the gene matches. There are 17 residues in the CDR3. CDR1 is SGHTS, CDR2 YDEGEE, per germline. CDR3 in DNA: TGTGCCAGCAGCTTGAATACAAGGGACAGGGGAGGGGAGACCCAGTACTTC. Its translation is CASSLNTRDRGGETQYF. The full variable domain, in which reference TRBV5-8 and TRBJ2-5 provide the parts outside the CDR3, is EAGVTQSPTHLIKTRGQQATLRCSPISGHTSVYWYQQALGLGLQFLLWYDEGEERNRGNFPPRFSGRQFPNYSSELNVNALELEDSALYLCASSLNTRDRGGETQYFGPGTRLLVL.

The CDR3 nucleotides are TGTGCCAGCAGCTTCATTGGGCAGTACGAGCAGTACTTC. This gives the protein CASSFIGQYEQYF. The chain recombines TRBV11-1 with TRBJ2-5; D unresolved. The J call is uncertain, as TRBJ2-7 better fits the DNA end. The CDR3 loop spans 13 amino acids. The germline V gene has CDR1 SGHAT and CDR2 FQDESV (reference sequence).

The V call is TRBV21-1, the J call TRBJ1-5; TRBD1 is the table's D call, not checked against the DNA. TRBV21-1 is described as a pseudogene. The CDR3 length is 15 residues. The CDR3 reads CASSNQQGGNQPQHF. CDR3 nucleotides: TGTGCCAGCAGCAATCAACAGGGAGGCAATCAGCCCCAGCATTTT.

The V and J genes are TRBV27 and TRBJ2-1, with D possibly being TRBD1 or TRBD2 (5 bases each). V lost 6 bases to trimming and J lost 9 bases, with 15 bases between them. Germline values: CDR1 MNHEY, CDR2 SMNVEV (reference sequence). The CDR3 length is 13 residues. The CDR3 spells CASSIPPGGEQFF. CDR3 nucleotides: TGTGCCAGCAGCATCCCCCCTGGGGGTGAGCAGTTCTTC.

The chain uses TRBV19 and TRBJ2-1; 11 bases match TRBD2. The CDR3 spans 18 residues. The V and J ends lost 5 bases and 2 bases, in that order; junction bases with no gene match: 11. Germline V gene lookup returns CDR1 LNHDA and CDR2 SQIVND (reference sequence). This CDR3 reads CASSGSGRAPLAYNEQFF. The CDR3 bases are TGTGCCAGTAGTGGTAGCGGGAGGGCCCCACTGGCCTACAATGAGCAGTTCTTC.

The J gene is TRBJ2-1, the V gene TRBV5-1; 12 nucleotides agree with TRBD1. Germline lookup yields CDR1 SGHRS and CDR2 YFSETQ. Losses at the gene ends were 0 bases for V and 13 bases for J; bases not matched to a gene: 5. The CDR3 runs to 14 residues. The CDR3 region is CASSLVGTGGEQFF. The CDR3 nucleotides are TGCGCCAGCAGCTTGGTTGGGACAGGGGGCGAACAGTTCTTC.

The gene calls are TRBV27 and TRBJ2-7; 9 positions agree with TRBD2. The trim removed 7 bases at V and 0 bases at J, leaving 10 bases unmatched. The CDR3 extends over 16 amino acids. Germline V gene sequence: CDR1 MNHEY, CDR2 SMNVEV (reference sequence). CDR3 nucleotides: TGTGCCAGCACCCTTAGCGGGAGCTCTTTCTCCTACGAGCAGTACTTC. Protein: CASTLSGSSFSYEQYF.

The CDR3 DNA sequence: TGTGCCAGCGACTTGGGACTAGCGGGAGGTCGAGAGCAGTTCTTC. Translating it yields CASDLGLAGGREQFF. The chain couples TRBV19 to TRBJ2-1, with TRBD2 identical over 15 bases. V lost 9 bases and J lost 10; bases outside the gene matches: 10. Germline V gene sequence: CDR1 LNHDA, CDR2 SQIVND (reference sequence). The CDR3 has 15 residues.

In DNA, the CDR3 is TGTGCCAGCAGCTCCCGGGAAAGCACAGATACGCAGTATTTT. Amino acid sequence: CASSSRESTDTQYF. This chain joins TRBV5-6 and TRBJ2-3; D is perhaps TRBD2 (5 bases). Trimming took off 3 bases at V and 0 bases at J, with 8 bases between the two ends. This CDR3 contains 14 residues. Per the germline V gene, CDR1 is SGHDT and CDR2 is YYEEEE.

The genes are TRBV6-1 and TRBJ1-1; D ambiguous. The V gene lost 8 bases and the J gene lost 10 bases, with 20 bases spanning the gap. The germline V gene encodes CDR1 MNHNS and CDR2 SASEGT. CDR3 size: 13 residues. The DNA for the CDR3 is TGTGCCAGCTCCCCATCCTCCGCCCGAGGAGCTTTCTTT. Protein sequence: CASSPSSARGAFF.

The chain is built from TRBV9 and TRBJ2-7; 10 bases align to TRBD2. There are 14 residues in the CDR3. Per germline, CDR1 SGDLS and CDR2 YYNGEE. The J segment lost 5 bases and the V segment lost 3 bases, leaving 5 bases of the junction unmatched. CDR3 nucleotide sequence: TGTGCCAGCAGCGCATCCGGGACTAGCGACGAGCAGTACTTC. Translated, it gives CASSASGTSDEQYF.

V and J are TRBV6-4 and TRBJ2-1, with D possibly being TRBD2 (6 bases). This CDR3 region has 14 residues. Germline V gives CDR1 MRHNA, CDR2 SNTAGT. V was cut by 4 bases and J by 6 bases, with 13 bases left in between. The CDR3 here is CASSVAGFGNEQFF. CDR3 DNA: TGTGCCAGCAGTGTGGCGGGGTTCGGCAATGAGCAGTTCTTC.

The chain carries TRBV4-2 and TRBJ2-2; possibly TRBD1 for D (6 bases). The germline V and J ends were trimmed by 4 bases and 1 base, with 13 bases remaining between them. The CDR3 consists of 16 residues. Per germline, CDR1 LGHNA and CDR2 YNFKEQ. The CDR3 region is CASSPERGQNTGELFF. The CDR3 DNA is TGTGCCAGCAGCCCCGAAAGGGGACAGAACACCGGGGAGCTGTTTTTT.

This clone was picked up one time. The rearrangement links TRBV5-1 to TRBJ2-3; the D is unclear. The germline V gene has CDR1 SGHRS and CDR2 YFSETQ. V gave up 0 bases and J gave up 0 bases, with 14 bases separating them. This CDR3 contains 17 residues. DNA of the CDR3: TGCGCCAGCAGCTTGGTAGGTGCGACAACTAGCACAGATACGCAGTATTTT. This gives the protein CASSLVGATTSTDTQYF.

CDR3 DNA sequence: TGTGCCAGCAGCCTTTTTTCACCAAGCGGGGTTAGCACAGATACGCAGTATTTT. It codes for CASSLFSPSGVSTDTQYF. V gene TRBV9 combines with J gene TRBJ2-3; TRBD2 matches at 7 bases. The germline V gene has CDR1 SGDLS and CDR2 YYNGEE. The J segment lost 0 bases and the V segment lost 4 bases, leaving 14 bases of the junction unmatched. The length of the CDR3 is 18 residues.

A few counts support this clone. The J gene is TRBJ2-7, the V gene TRBV10-3; TRBD1 agrees at 10 bases. Germline loops: CDR1 ENHRY, CDR2 SYGVKD. The CDR3 has 16 amino acids. V lost 5 bases, J lost 6 bases, and 13 bases stayed unmatched. The CDR3 DNA reads as TGTGCCATCAGTTACACAACCGGGACAGGGGTTCGCGAGCAGTACTTC. It encodes CAISYTTGTGVREQYF.

V usage is TRBV7-9 and J usage is TRBJ2-1, with 8 bases matching TRBD1. The germline V gene encodes CDR1 SEHNR and CDR2 FQNEAQ (reference sequence). Trimming at V came to 5 bases and at J to 9 bases, leaving 12 bases not matched to a gene. This CDR3 spans 15 amino acids. CDR3 protein: CASSPGVGQGGEQFF. The CDR3 bases are TGTGCCAGCAGCCCAGGCGTAGGACAGGGAGGTGAGCAGTTCTTC.